This entry describes one T cell receptor (beta chain). The antigen remains unidentified. This sample stems from a study of cytomegalovirus exposure and HLA in healthy donors. At the level of the study: Within an early data release were 80 million to 90 million unique TCRs drawn from HLA-typed donors. Overall study results and limits: Researchers reported in a later analysis that a missense DCLRE1C variant was tied to TCR beta V- and J-gene trimming. Accurate predictions that matched the HLA-A and HLA-B alleles of most subjects were reportedly made from TCR beta sequences.

CDR3 length equals 16 residues. With 1 base removed from V and 2 bases from J, the gap between germline ends came to 11 bases. Germline V lookup: CDR1 MNHEY, CDR2 SMNVEV (reference sequence). Use of 60 Vbeta and 13 Jbeta primers characterized the PCR. Method: immunoSEQ multiplex PCR; TCRdb's copy keeps in-frame clones and lacks some. The specimen's table records 200,000 or so clones. Sequencing was performed on PBMCs. The receptor's source is a girl aged 2-10 years in good health and CMV-seropositive. The chain carries TRBV27 and TRBJ1-4; D possibly corresponds to TRBD1 (5 bases). CDR3 loop: CASSLLGGGTNEKLFF. The CDR3 nucleotides read TGTGCCAGCAGTTTATTGGGGGGTGGGACTAATGAAAAACTGTTTTTT. Full variable domain (rest looked up from reference TRBV27 and TRBJ1-4): EAQVTQNPRYLITVTGKKLTVTCSQNMNHEYMSWYRQDPGLGLRQIYYSMNVEVTDKGDVPEGYKVSRKEKRNFPLILESPSPNQTSLYFCASSLLGGGTNEKLFFGSGTQLSVL.